The present TCR beta chain was sequenced within a study of blood T cells in healthy people across ages. The CDR3 has 14 residues. The V end lost 4 bases, the J end lost 0 bases, and 7 bases lay between the germline ends. Germline CDR1 SNHLY, CDR2 FYNNEI. Using a J-beta primer mix together with a sample-barcoded 5' primer, a second PCR was run for roughly 7 to 12 cycles. Each cDNA molecule, via a template-switch adaptor with 12 random nucleotides, was tagged. Each CDR3 protein gets one entry after TCRdb re-called the 5' RACE reads with MiXCR. The table lists 850,000 or so distinct CDR3 sequences, 29% of them singletons. The individuals who served as donors were healthy Caucasians living in Russia, aged about 6 to 95. Researchers report isolating at least 6 million PBMCs per sample. At least 5.5 micrograms of total RNA were extracted per sample.

The chain couples TRBV2 to TRBJ1-5; TRBD1 might be the D (6 bases). Sequencing used blood. This clonotype was sampled from a woman older than 75 in good health. CDR3 nucleotide sequence: TGTGCCAGCAGTGGGGACACTAGCAATCAGCCCCAGCATTTT. Protein product: CASSGDTSNQPQHF.